A single sample is the source of the 22 T cell receptor beta chains below, sequenced in a study of T-cell memory formation after mild COVID-19. MiXCR was run by TCRdb on the 5' RACE reads, yielding one entry per CDR3 protein. The sample consists of about 250,000 distinct CDR3 sequences, 15% of them appearing once. Material: PBMCs or a T cell subset sorted from them (not recorded which). These receptors were taken from an adult woman who had mild COVID-19 (a few samples of this study predate the infection). Cell type and time point are not known.

This clonotype was seen only a few times. The chain carries TRBV7-2 and TRBJ2-5; 10 positions agree with TRBD1. V shed 3 bases, J shed 3 bases, and the junction held 7 bases outside the gene matches. Germline values: CDR1 SGHTA, CDR2 FQGNSA. The CDR3 sequence is 16 residues long. CDR3 residues: CASSFRTGGSEETQYF. For the CDR3, the DNA is TGTGCCAGCAGCTTTAGGACAGGGGGATCCGAAGAGACCCAGTACTTC.

The chain has TRBV29-1 and TRBJ1-1, with D unresolved. V was shortened by 1 base and J by 2 bases, with 8 bases between the two germline ends. CDR1 SQVTM and CDR2 ANQGSEA come from the germline V gene. The CDR3 is made up of 13 amino acids. The DNA for the CDR3 is TGCAGCGTTGAAGTGGCAGGAAACACTGAAGCTTTCTTT. This sequence encodes CSVEVAGNTEAFF.

This clonotype was seen more than once but under ten times. The chain combines TRBV6-5 with TRBJ1-2, with D possibly TRBD1 on 6 matching bases. V shed 0 bases and J shed 8 bases, with 16 bases lying between them. This CDR3 has 15 residues. CDR1 MNHEY and CDR2 SVGAGI come from the germline V gene. The CDR3 sequence: CASSYSRRGAGGYTF. CDR3 nucleotide sequence: TGTGCCAGCAGTTACTCGCGGAGGGGGGCGGGAGGCTACACCTTC.

This clonotype was seen a handful of times. The CDR3 coding sequence is TGCTCTACCCGGGACAGCCACTATGGCTACACCTTC. Translated, it gives CSTRDSHYGYTF. The chain links TRBV29-1 to TRBJ1-2; 7 bases map to TRBD1. This CDR3 contains 12 residues. Looked up from germline, CDR1 is SQVTM and CDR2 is ANQGSEA.

This chain uses TRBV6-2 or TRBV6-3 with TRBJ1-2; D is ambiguous. The CDR3 has 16 amino acids. V was clipped by 0 bases and J by 3 bases, with 14 bases between them. Looked up from germline, CDR1 is MNHEY and CDR2 is SVGEGT. The CDR3 nucleotides are TGTGCCAGCAGTTACTCGACTCGGGCCTCGGACTATGGCTACACCTTC. Translation gives CASSYSTRASDYGYTF.

This sequence joins TRBV4-2 and TRBJ1-1; D not resolved. CDR1 and CDR2 from the germline V gene are LGHNA and YNFKEQ. There are 14 residues in the CDR3. V was pared by 1 base and J by 1 base, with 7 bases between. CDR3 bases: TGTGCCAGCAGCCAAGGACGGTCGAACACTGAAGCTTTCTTT. This encodes CASSQGRSNTEAFF.

This clonotype was seen a few times. J is TRBJ2-5 and V is TRBV24-1; 8 nucleotides align to TRBD2. This CDR3 comprises 15 residues. The V gene's germline CDR1 is KGHDR and CDR2 SFDVKD. V was clipped by 1 base and J by 5 bases; unmatched bases: 5. CDR3 in DNA: TGTGCCACCAGTGATTTTCAGCGGGGGCAGGAGACCCAGTACTTC. Translation: CATSDFQRGQETQYF.

This clonotype has a handful of counts. This may stem from a read error, because a much larger clone lies one nucleotide away. The chain carries TRBV6-5 and TRBJ2-1; the D gene is possibly TRBD1 (5 bases). Germline CDR1 and CDR2: MNHEY and SVGAGI. The CDR3 sequence is 13 residues long. The DNA for the CDR3 is TGTGCCAGCAGGAAGAAAGGGGTCAATGAGCAGTCCTTC. Amino acid sequence: CASRKKGVNEQSF.

The J gene is TRBJ2-7, the V gene TRBV5-1; 7 positions match TRBD1. Trimming at V came to 6 bases and at J to 2 bases, leaving 14 bases not matched to a gene. CDR3 size: 16 residues. CDR1 and CDR2 (germline): SGHRS, YFSETQ. The CDR3 here is CASTLGGQAGPYEQYF. The CDR3 DNA follows: TGCGCCAGCACCCTAGGGGGCCAGGCGGGTCCCTACGAGCAGTACTTC.

This clonotype was detected only a few times. The rearrangement uses TRBV7-9 and TRBJ2-1; TRBD1 aligns across 9 bases. V dropped 0 bases and J dropped 8; count of bases not matched to a gene: 5. There are 15 residues in the CDR3. From germline, CDR1 is SEHNR and CDR2 FQNEAQ (reference sequence). The CDR3 nucleotides are TGTGCCAGCAGCTTAGCGACAGGGGGTCCGGATGAGCAGTTCTTC. It specifies CASSLATGGPDEQFF. The full variable domain, with the rest looked up from reference TRBV7-9 and TRBJ2-1, is DTGVSQNPRHKITKRGQNVTFRCDPISEHNRLYWYRQTLGQGPEFLTYFQNEAQLEKSRLLSDRFSAERPKGSFSTLEIQRTEQGDSAMYLCASSLATGGPDEQFFGPGTRLTVL.

V and J are TRBV20-1 and TRBJ1-3, with D unresolved. The CDR3 loop spans 15 amino acids. V gave up 6 bases and J gave up 4 bases, with 19 bases separating them. Germline V gene data show CDR1 as DFQATT and CDR2 as SNEGSKA (reference sequence). In DNA form, the CDR3 reads TGCAGTGCCCGCGGGAGCCGAAATGCCGGAAACACCATATATTTT. It yields the protein CSARGSRNAGNTIYF.

The J gene is TRBJ2-1, the V gene TRBV6-2 or TRBV6-3, with D possibly being TRBD2 (6 bases). V dropped 0 bases and J dropped 0 bases, with 15 bases sitting between them. CDR3 length equals 18 residues. The germline CDR1 and CDR2 sequences are MNHEY and SVGEGT. The CDR3 region has the DNA TGTGCCAGCAGTTACTCTGTTCTCGCGGGGCGCTCCTACAATGAGCAGTTCTTC. Encoded protein: CASSYSVLAGRSYNEQFF.

This chain connects TRBV7-2 to TRBJ1-1, with D maybe TRBD1 (6 bases). Trimming removed 5 bases from V and 5 bases from J, with 15 bases in between. Germline CDR1 SGHTA, CDR2 FQGNSA. The CDR3 extends over 14 amino acids. Written as DNA, the CDR3 is TGTGCCAGCAGCGGAGGGGGTCTAAGGACTGAAGCTTTCTTT. This translates into CASSGGGLRTEAFF.

This rearrangement joins TRBV7-2 to TRBJ2-3; possible D gene TRBD1, 5 bases. The CDR3 spans 17 residues. The V and J ends lost 5 bases and 2 bases respectively, with 20 bases between them. Germline V gene data show CDR1 as SGHTA and CDR2 as FQGNSA. CDR3 DNA sequence: TGTGCCAGCAGCCATTGGTTGGGGCAGCCGACCACAGATACGCAGTATTTT. Residues: CASSHWLGQPTTDTQYF.

The chain is built from TRBV6-2 or TRBV6-3 and TRBJ1-1; TRBD1 aligns across 7 bases. Trimming removed 5 bases from V and 10 bases from J; junction bases left unmatched: 4. In germline, CDR1 is MNHEY, CDR2 SVGEGT. The CDR3 covers 11 residues. CDR3 in amino acids: CASSHRGPAFF. In DNA, the CDR3 is TGTGCCAGCAGTCACAGGGGCCCAGCTTTCTTT.

This clonotype occurred a few times. The gene calls are TRBV25-1 and TRBJ2-5, with 8 bases aligning to TRBD2. The CDR3 consists of 16 residues. J was trimmed by 1 base and V by 4 bases; bases with no gene match: 8. CDR1 and CDR2 from the germline V gene are MGHDK and SYGVNS. The CDR3 loop reads CASSGGRLALQETQYF. The CDR3 nucleotides read TGTGCCAGCAGTGGAGGAAGACTAGCGCTCCAAGAGACCCAGTACTTC.

This clonotype was detected a few times. The V gene is TRBV19, the J gene TRBJ1-1; TRBD1 aligns across 9 bases. From germline, CDR1 is LNHDA and CDR2 SQIVND (reference sequence). V shed 3 bases, J shed 0 bases, and the junction held 8 bases outside the gene matches. CDR3 length: 17 amino acids. The CDR3 loop reads CASSIGMGQGMNTEAFF. The CDR3 DNA sequence: TGTGCCAGTAGTATCGGAATGGGACAGGGCATGAACACTGAAGCTTTCTTT.

The V gene is TRBV5-1, the J gene TRBJ2-3; D tentatively fits TRBD1 or TRBD2 (5 bases each). The CDR3 runs 15 residues. Trimming removed 1 base at V and 6 bases at J, with 15 bases between. Germline V gene data show CDR1 as SGHRS and CDR2 as YFSETQ. The CDR3 region has the DNA TGCGCCAGCAGCTTGACTGGTCGGGACGGGGATACGCAGTATTTT. Encoded protein: CASSLTGRDGDTQYF.

The rearrangement uses TRBV5-1 and TRBJ1-2; 7 bases align to TRBD1. V lost 4 bases, J lost 0 bases, and 9 bases stayed unmatched. In germline, CDR1 is SGHRS, CDR2 YFSETQ. This CDR3 has 16 amino acids. The CDR3 is CASSRDRVYANYGYTF. Written as DNA, the CDR3 is TGCGCCAGCAGCCGTGACAGGGTCTACGCTAACTATGGCTACACCTTC.

This clonotype was counted many times. This sequence joins TRBV5-1 and TRBJ1-2; D perhaps matches TRBD1 (5 bases). Per the germline V gene, CDR1 is SGHRS and CDR2 is YFSETQ. Between the trimmed V and J ends, which lost 4 bases and 3 bases, there was a span of 13 bases. The CDR3 spans 14 residues. CDR3 in amino acids: CASSPGGMDYGYTF. The CDR3 region has the DNA TGCGCCAGCAGCCCTGGGGGTATGGACTATGGCTACACCTTC.

V gene TRBV24-1 combines with J gene TRBJ1-5; a possible D gene is TRBD1 (5 bases). CDR3 size: 13 residues. V was trimmed by 4 bases and J by 6 bases, leaving 9 bases between them. The germline CDR1 and CDR2 sequences are KGHDR and SFDVKD. The CDR3 region is CATSEGGSQPQHF. The CDR3, as DNA: TGTGCCACCAGTGAGGGGGGGAGTCAGCCCCAGCATTTT.

There are a few counts of this clonotype. V gene TRBV30 combines with J gene TRBJ1-6; no reliable D call. The germline V gene has CDR1 GTSNPN and CDR2 SVGIG (reference sequence). This CDR3 is built from 15 residues. Trimming removed 4 bases from V and 4 bases from J, with 14 bases in between. The CDR3 DNA is TGTGCCTGGACCGGGTCCATTGCATATAATTCACCCCTCCACTTT. This encodes CAWTGSIAYNSPLHF. Full variable domain (rest looked up from reference TRBV30 and TRBJ1-6): SQTIHQWPATLVQPVGSPLSLECTVEGTSNPNLYWYRQAAGRGLQLLFYSVGIGQISSEVPQNLSASRPQDRQFILSSKKLLLSDSGFYLCAWTGSIAYNSPLHFGNGTRLTVT.